This T cell receptor beta chain was sequenced during a study of long-term antiretroviral therapy in people with HIV. immunoSEQ v3.0 was run at survey level. The assay was immunoSEQ multiplex PCR, and TCRdb's table has in-frame clones only and misses some. The repertoire holds about 24,000 clones, with roughly 87% as singletons. Study-wide results and limits: Collection of the blood, which took place between about 2003 and 2017, possibly occurred under older ART regimens.

Deletions cut 3 bases from V and 4 bases from J, with 18 bases between. CDR3 length: 16 residues. From germline, CDR1 is KGHSH and CDR2 LQKENI. A word on this clone: The antigen remains undetermined.

In the United States, treatment was given to all participants with HIV. The V gene is TRBV18, the J gene TRBJ1-2; no definite D call. This sample comprised unsorted PBMCs, obtained 1.8 years before starting antiretroviral therapy. The clonotype was recovered from a man aged 45-65 years with HIV. The CDR3 reads CASSPTLAAGSYGYTF. In DNA, the CDR3 is TGTGCCAGCTCACCTACCCTGGCAGCGGGAAGCTATGGCTACACCTTC.